A single sample gave rise to the 20 T cell receptor beta chains below, sequenced in a study of early T cells in non-severe SARS-CoV-2 infection. TCRdb passed the 5' RACE reads through MiXCR, listing each CDR3 protein once. Here the sample spans fewer than 100,000 distinct CDR3 sequences, around 9.9% being singletons. Sequenced material: whole blood. These TCRs come from an adult who was a healthcare worker with PCR-confirmed SARS-CoV-2 infection or an uninfected control (not recorded which).

This clonotype was recorded at least ten times. This chain uses TRBV2 with TRBJ1-4; 8 nucleotides agree with TRBD1. The germline V gene encodes CDR1 SNHLY and CDR2 FYNNEI. Trimming at V came to 5 bases and at J to 7 bases, leaving 9 bases not matched to a gene. The CDR3 totals 15 residues. This CDR3 is CASSSEGTGSEKLFF. CDR3 DNA: TGTGCCAGCAGTTCGGAGGGGACAGGTAGTGAAAAACTGTTTTTT.

Note on this clonotype: With a much larger clone just one base away, this may be a read error. The rearrangement joins TRBV12-3 or TRBV12-4 to TRBJ2-1; TRBD1 is a possible D gene (5 bases). Trimming stripped 6 bases from V and 12 bases from J, with 12 bases between. The CDR3 spans 11 residues. For the CDR3, the DNA is TGTGCCAGCAGAGGGGTCTTTTGGCAGTTCTTC. Encoded protein: CASRGVFWQFF.

This chain links TRBV4-2 with TRBJ2-1; perhaps D is TRBD1 or TRBD2 (6 bases each). The CDR3 is 15 residues long. Germline CDR1 and CDR2: LGHNA and YNFKEQ. Trimming cost V 1 base and J 4 bases, with 11 bases left between them. CDR3 DNA: TGTGCCAGCAGCCAAGGGGGGGCGGAGTACAATGAGCAGTTCTTC. The encoded protein is CASSQGGAEYNEQFF.

This clonotype was seen repeatedly, ten times or more. This chain connects TRBV10-3 to TRBJ2-1, with D tentatively TRBD2 (6 bases). V lost 1 base and J lost 7, with 11 bases in between. CDR3 size: 14 residues. Per germline, CDR1 ENHRY and CDR2 SYGVKD. CDR3: CAISELEGQNEQFF. The CDR3 DNA reads as TGTGCCATCAGTGAGTTGGAGGGCCAGAATGAGCAGTTCTTC.

This clonotype appeared a few times. V gene TRBV3-1 combines with J gene TRBJ2-1; 8 positions agree with TRBD2. V dropped 4 bases and J dropped 3; count of bases not matched to a gene: 8. This CDR3 spans 16 amino acids. Per the germline V gene, CDR1 is LGHDT and CDR2 is YNNKEL (reference sequence). For the CDR3, the DNA is TGTGCCAGCAGCCGCCCGCTACTAGCGGACTACAATGAGCAGTTCTTC. Encoded protein: CASSRPLLADYNEQFF.

The table lists this clonotype with many counts. This rearrangement joins TRBV4-1 to TRBJ2-3; unclear D gene. Germline V gene lookup returns CDR1 MGHRA and CDR2 YSYEKL. The germline V and J ends were trimmed by 0 bases and 0 bases, with 10 bases remaining between them. The CDR3 extends over 16 amino acids. The CDR3 region has the DNA TGCGCCAGCAGCCAAGACGCTAGTCGTAGCACAGATACGCAGTATTTT. Protein product: CASSQDASRSTDTQYF.

The J gene is TRBJ2-5, the V gene TRBV28; the D is unclear. Trimming left V 1 base short and J 10 bases short, with 16 bases between. The CDR3 is 14 amino acids. Germline V CDR1 and CDR2: MDHEN, SYDVKM. Here the CDR3 DNA reads TGTGCCAGCAGTTTATCACGGCTAACAAGGGACCAGTACTTC. The encoded protein is CASSLSRLTRDQYF.

Ten or more counts support this clonotype. This sequence joins TRBV12-3 or TRBV12-4 and TRBJ2-7, with 8 bases identical to TRBD1. CDR3 size: 11 residues. The V gene end was trimmed by 2 bases and the J gene end by 9 bases; junction bases not matched to a gene: 0. This CDR3 reads CASSLTGGQYF. The CDR3 DNA is TGTGCCAGCAGTTTAACAGGGGGGCAGTACTTC.

There are a few counts of this clonotype. The CDR3 reads CASSQDLLAGDTIRNEQFF. DNA for the CDR3: TGTGCCAGCAGCCAAGATCTCCTAGCGGGAGATACGATTAGGAATGAGCAGTTCTTC. The gene calls are TRBV3-1 and TRBJ2-1; 10 bases align to TRBD2. CDR1 is LGHDT, CDR2 YNNKEL, per germline (reference sequence). The CDR3 sequence is 19 residues long. V lost 0 bases and J lost 7; bases outside the gene matches: 15.

The gene calls are TRBV18 and TRBJ2-3, with 12 bases identical to TRBD2. The V gene's germline CDR1 is KGHSH and CDR2 LQKENI. J gave up 3 bases and V 4 bases, and 2 bases lay outside the gene matches. This CDR3 spans 15 amino acids. The CDR3: CASSQLAGGTDTQYF. In DNA form, the CDR3 reads TGTGCCAGCTCACAACTAGCGGGAGGAACAGATACGCAGTATTTT.

Many counts were recorded for this clonotype. The chain employs TRBV4-2 and TRBJ2-7; D may be TRBD2 (6 bases). CDR1 and CDR2 (germline): LGHNA, YNFKEQ. Trimming took 3 bases from V and 6 from J, leaving 18 bases between them. This CDR3 is 15 amino acids long. Here the CDR3 DNA reads TGTGCCAGCAGCCAGGGGACCCGGGACTTAAGCGAGCAGTACTTC. This gives the protein CASSQGTRDLSEQYF.

The chain recombines TRBV28 with TRBJ1-2; D might be TRBD1 (6 bases). Trimming took off 2 bases at V and 4 bases at J, with 17 bases between the two ends. The CDR3 sequence is 16 residues long. The germline V gene has CDR1 MDHEN and CDR2 SYDVKM. In nucleotides, the CDR3 is TGTGCCAGCAGTTTAAGCCCGACAGGAGGGATCTATGGCTACACCTTC. This sequence encodes CASSLSPTGGIYGYTF.

This clonotype showed up many times. This chain links TRBV6-4 with TRBJ1-1; tentatively, D is TRBD1 (5 bases). The CDR3 runs 14 residues. V was pared by 5 bases and J by 3 bases, with 13 bases between. The germline V gene encodes CDR1 MRHNA and CDR2 SNTAGT. The CDR3 sequence: CASSLVAGDTEAFF. As DNA, the CDR3 is TGTGCCAGCAGTCTGGTGGCGGGGGACACTGAAGCTTTCTTT.

This clonotype was picked up many times. The chain links TRBV30 to TRBJ1-1, with D perhaps TRBD1 (5 bases). Trimming removed 5 bases from V and 7 bases from J, with 11 bases in between. The CDR3 is made up of 11 amino acids. Germline CDR1 GTSNPN, CDR2 SVGIG (reference sequence). The CDR3 protein is CAWRGPHEAFF. The CDR3, as DNA: TGTGCCTGGCGGGGACCTCATGAAGCTTTCTTT.

This clonotype appeared many times. The chain uses TRBV7-9 and TRBJ2-7; D call uncertain. This CDR3 comprises 14 residues. V lost 5 bases and J 12 bases, leaving 23 bases between the germline ends. Per germline, CDR1 SEHNR and CDR2 FQNEAQ (reference sequence). CDR3 nucleotides: TGTGCCAGCAGCCCTTCTGGACGAGACCTACGAGGGTACTTC. Protein product: CASSPSGRDLRGYF.

This clonotype has at least ten counts. The genes are TRBV4-2 and TRBJ2-3; maybe TRBD2 (5 bases). Germline V gives CDR1 LGHNA, CDR2 YNFKEQ. The CDR3 has 12 residues. Trimming removed 1 base at V and 10 bases at J, with 9 bases between. The chain's CDR3 is CASSQGAGPQYF. The CDR3 nucleotides read TGTGCCAGCAGCCAAGGGGCGGGTCCGCAGTATTTT.

The chain couples TRBV28 to TRBJ1-4; perhaps TRBD1 as D (6 bases). The CDR3 covers 12 residues. The germline V gene has CDR1 MDHEN and CDR2 SYDVKM. The V gene lost 3 bases and the J gene lost 16 bases, with 15 bases spanning the gap. The CDR3 is CASSFLGRGTFF. The CDR3 bases are TGTGCCAGCAGTTTTCTCGGCAGGGGAACGTTTTTT.

The table lists this clonotype with a few counts. CDR3 residues: CASSPKSEQYF. The CDR3 DNA reads as TGTGCCAGCAGCCCGAAGAGCGAGCAGTACTTC. V is TRBV7-9 and J is TRBJ2-7; D not certain. Germline V lookup: CDR1 SEHNR, CDR2 FQNEAQ (reference sequence). The CDR3 length is 11 residues. Deletions cut 5 bases from V and 6 bases from J, with 8 bases between.

The chain combines TRBV12-3 or TRBV12-4 with TRBJ2-4; the match to TRBD2 covers 12 bases. The CDR3 length is 14 residues. With V trimmed by 5 bases and J by 9 bases, 5 bases remained unmatched. CDR3 DNA: TGTGCCAGCAGTACTAGCGGGAGGATGGGCATTCAGTACTTC. Protein product: CASSTSGRMGIQYF.

The table lists this clonotype with many counts. The gene calls are TRBV28 and TRBJ1-6; D might be TRBD1 (6 bases). The germline V gene has CDR1 MDHEN and CDR2 SYDVKM. This CDR3 is built from 15 residues. V dropped 8 bases and J dropped 6 bases, with 17 bases sitting between them. The CDR3 here is CASGPRGQINSPLHF. CDR3 in DNA: TGTGCCAGCGGTCCCCGCGGACAGATTAATTCACCCCTCCACTTT.